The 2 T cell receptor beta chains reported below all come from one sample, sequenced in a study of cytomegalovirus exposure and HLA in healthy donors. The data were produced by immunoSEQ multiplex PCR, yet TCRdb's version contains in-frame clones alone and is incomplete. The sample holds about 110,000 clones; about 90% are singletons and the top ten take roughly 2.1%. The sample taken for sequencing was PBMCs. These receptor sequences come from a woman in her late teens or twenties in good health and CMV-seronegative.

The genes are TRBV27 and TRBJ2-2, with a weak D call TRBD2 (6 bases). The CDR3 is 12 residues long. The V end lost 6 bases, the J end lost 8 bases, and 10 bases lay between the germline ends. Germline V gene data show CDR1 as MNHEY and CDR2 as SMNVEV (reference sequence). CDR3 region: CASRPGEGELFF. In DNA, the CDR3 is TGTGCCAGCAGACCGGGGGAAGGGGAGCTGTTTTTT.

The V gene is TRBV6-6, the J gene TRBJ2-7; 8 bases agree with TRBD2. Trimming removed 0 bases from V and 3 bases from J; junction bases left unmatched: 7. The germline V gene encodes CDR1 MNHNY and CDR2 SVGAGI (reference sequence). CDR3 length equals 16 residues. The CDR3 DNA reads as TGTGCCAGCAGTTACTCGACGGGGGGGCCCATCTACGAGCAGTACTTC. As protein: CASSYSTGGPIYEQYF.